This TCR beta chain originates from a study of blood T cell repertoires in COVID-19. Study-wide background: Material from acute and convalescent COVID-19 was sourced from the United States, Italy and Spain. T cells, B-cell-depleted T cells, or PBMCs supplied cDNA or gDNA.

CDR3 length equals 15 residues. Germline V gene data show CDR1 as SGDLS and CDR2 as YYNGEE. Trimming cost V 1 base and J 1 base, with 11 bases left between them. The authors' processing: Amplified reference gene primers provided the basis for estimating nucleated cell counts. Using immunoSEQ multiplex PCR, the repertoire was profiled, and TCRdb retains in-frame clones only, with some absent. That table furnishes V, J and clone size, whereas the DNA furnished D and trimming. The data contain about 44,000 clones, about 88% of them singletons. Sequenced material: peripheral blood. The sequence came from a man aged 65-85 years with active COVID-19. This chain joins TRBV9 and TRBJ1-1; TRBD1 might be the D (6 bases). The DNA for the CDR3 is TGTGCCAGCAGCGTACGGGGGGCCGGGAACACTGAAGCTTTCTTT. Amino acid sequence: CASSVRGAGNTEAFF.